These 30 T cell receptor beta chains came from one sample sequenced in a study of beta chain features in type 1 diabetes. The whole isolated RNA underwent reverse transcription, so sequencing captured expressed TCRB transcripts. Profiled with immunoSEQ multiplex PCR; TCRdb holds only in-frame clones, not every one. The repertoire holds about 370,000 clones, about 16% seen once, with under 0.02% in the top ten. Material: naive CD4+ T cells from blood. These receptors came from a woman aged 18 to 35 in good health.

This clone was observed a few times. J is TRBJ2-1 and V is TRBV6-5, with a tentative D call TRBD2 (6 bases). Germline CDR1 and CDR2: MNHEY and SVGAGI. This CDR3 region has 16 residues. V shed 0 bases and J shed 4 bases, with 13 bases lying between them. The CDR3 spells CASSYSRGARYNEQFF. The CDR3, as DNA: TGTGCCAGCAGTTACTCGCGGGGCGCGCGGTACAATGAGCAGTTCTTC.

The CDR3 region has the DNA TGTGCCAGCAGCTCCCAGGGTTCAAGTGAGCAGTTCTTC. Translating it yields CASSSQGSSEQFF. The genes are TRBV7-3 and TRBJ2-1, with D perhaps TRBD1 (5 bases). The CDR3 sequence is 13 residues long. V dropped 4 bases and J dropped 9 bases, with 13 bases sitting between them. Germline V gene sequence: CDR1 SGHTA, CDR2 FQGTGA.

This clone was counted between two and nine times. The chain uses TRBV19 and TRBJ2-1; a weak D match, TRBD1 (6 bases). V was trimmed by 9 bases and J by 6 bases, leaving 21 bases between them. This CDR3 has 15 amino acids. Looked up from germline, CDR1 is LNHDA and CDR2 is SQIVND (reference sequence). The CDR3 DNA reads as TGTGCCAGCAAGACAGGCCTCCGTGGGGGCAATGAGCAGTTCTTC. It yields the protein CASKTGLRGGNEQFF.

The rearrangement uses TRBV5-6 and TRBJ2-7; 7 bases align to TRBD2. Germline V gene sequence: CDR1 SGHDT, CDR2 YYEEEE. The J segment lost 6 bases and the V segment lost 0 bases, leaving 12 bases of the junction unmatched. This CDR3 has 16 amino acids. The DNA of the CDR3 is TGTGCCAGCAGCTTGGTTAGCGGGTCGGGGCGACGCGAGCAGTACTTC. Residues: CASSLVSGSGRREQYF.

The J gene is TRBJ2-3, the V gene TRBV11-2, with unresolved D. This CDR3 is 13 amino acids long. In germline, CDR1 is SGHAT, CDR2 FQNNGV. Trimming left V 1 base short and J 4 bases short, with 6 bases between. CDR3 in DNA: TGTGCCAGCAGCTTAGCAGGCCCAGATACGCAGTATTTT. Encoded protein: CASSLAGPDTQYF.

This sequence joins TRBV28 and TRBJ2-7; D might be TRBD1 (6 bases). With 5 bases removed from V and 3 bases from J, the gap between germline ends came to 20 bases. CDR1 is MDHEN, CDR2 SYDVKM, per germline. The CDR3 covers 16 residues. CDR3 sequence: CASSPPRGRGIYEQYF. CDR3 bases: TGTGCCAGCAGTCCACCTCGTGGCAGGGGCATCTACGAGCAGTACTTC. The full variable domain, with the rest looked up from reference TRBV28 and TRBJ2-7, is DVKVTQSSRYLVKRTGEKVFLECVQDMDHENMFWYRQDPGLGLRLIYFSYDVKMKEKGDIPEGYSVSREKKERFSLILESASTNQTSMYLCASSPPRGRGIYEQYFGPGTRLTVT.

J is TRBJ1-5 and V is TRBV2; 9 bases are shared with TRBD1. The CDR3 sequence is 14 residues long. After removal of 7 bases from V and 2 bases from J, the junction contained 3 bases not matched to a gene. In germline, CDR1 is SNHLY, CDR2 FYNNEI. The CDR3, as DNA: TGTGCCAGCAAGGGACAGGGTGGCAATCAGCCCCAGCATTTT. Translation gives CASKGQGGNQPQHF.

The table lists this clone with a few counts. The gene calls are TRBV4-1 and TRBJ2-7, with D perhaps TRBD2 (6 bases). Trimming shortened V by 2 bases and J by 1 base, and 18 bases separated the two germline ends. CDR1 is MGHRA, CDR2 YSYEKL, per germline. The CDR3 is 17 residues long. The CDR3 coding sequence is TGCGCCAGCAGCCAACCTCCGGGGGTCCCTACTTCCTACGAGCAGTACTTC. This encodes CASSQPPGVPTSYEQYF.

This clone showed up just a few times. The J gene is TRBJ2-7, the V gene TRBV29-1, with 12 bases that match TRBD2. The CDR3 spans 14 residues. The germline V gene has CDR1 SQVTM and CDR2 ANQGSEA. V lost 1 base, J lost 5 bases, and 3 bases stayed unmatched. The CDR3 here is CSVEGWTSGNEQYF. CDR3 DNA: TGCAGCGTTGAAGGGTGGACTAGCGGGAACGAGCAGTACTTC.

This clone has more than one count but fewer than ten. The genes are TRBV30 and TRBJ2-1; D is perhaps TRBD2 (6 bases). CDR3 length: 18 residues. The V and J ends lost 1 base and 4 bases respectively, with 23 bases between them. CDR1 is GTSNPN and CDR2 is SVGIG in the germline V gene (reference sequence). The CDR3 DNA follows: TGTGCCTGGAGTGCCCGAGCAGGGTGGGGCGGGATATACAATGAGCAGTTCTTC. Amino acid sequence: CAWSARAGWGGIYNEQFF.

The chain recombines TRBV18 with TRBJ2-3; D is unclear. V was clipped by 2 bases and J by 0 bases, with 9 bases between them. CDR3 length: 15 residues. The germline V gene has CDR1 KGHSH and CDR2 LQKENI. The CDR3 loop reads CASSPATSSTDTQYF. The CDR3 DNA is TGTGCCAGCTCACCAGCGACTTCTAGCACAGATACGCAGTATTTT.

This clone appeared a few times. This rearrangement joins TRBV29-1 to TRBJ2-3; the match to TRBD2 covers 10 bases. Trimming cost V 6 bases and J 0 bases; bases outside gene matches: 3. The CDR3 totals 14 residues. CDR1 and CDR2 (germline): SQVTM, ANQGSEA. CDR3: CSVASGSSTDTQYF. In DNA, the CDR3 is TGCAGCGTCGCTAGCGGGAGTAGCACAGATACGCAGTATTTT.

The V gene is TRBV4-2, the J gene TRBJ1-5, with TRBD1 as a possible D gene (6 bases). CDR1 and CDR2 (germline): LGHNA, YNFKEQ. Trimming removed 1 base from V and 1 base from J, with 8 bases in between. The CDR3 totals 15 residues. The CDR3 DNA reads TGTGCCAGCAGCCAAGCCACAGGGAGCAATCAGCCCCAGCATTTT. Its translation is CASSQATGSNQPQHF.

This clone was counted between two and nine times. The chain has TRBV25-1 and TRBJ1-1; D possibly corresponds to TRBD1 (5 bases). CDR1 and CDR2 (germline): MGHDK, SYGVNS. Trimming cost V 4 bases and J 4 bases, with 13 bases left between them. The CDR3 loop spans 14 amino acids. CDR3 protein: CASSGTRRGTEAFF. For the CDR3, the DNA is TGTGCCAGCAGTGGAACCCGGAGGGGCACTGAAGCTTTCTTT.

The CDR3 sequence: CASSLRSGVGTDTQYF. CDR3 nucleotide sequence: TGTGCCAGCAGCTTGCGGTCGGGAGTGGGCACAGATACGCAGTATTTT. The V gene is TRBV5-6, the J gene TRBJ2-3, with D possibly TRBD2 on 6 matching bases. V lost 1 base and J 1 base, leaving 13 bases between the germline ends. Germline V lookup: CDR1 SGHDT, CDR2 YYEEEE. This CDR3 is built from 16 residues.

This clone was counted between two and nine times. The CDR3 spells CASSPRVYQETQYF. CDR3 nucleotide sequence: TGTGCCAGCAGCCCCCGGGTCTACCAAGAGACCCAGTACTTC. This sequence joins TRBV5-6 and TRBJ2-5, with D hard to call. In germline, CDR1 is SGHDT, CDR2 YYEEEE. V was trimmed by 4 bases and J by 0 bases, leaving 10 bases between them. This CDR3 is built from 14 residues.

This clone was picked up a small number of times. The rearrangement uses TRBV27 and TRBJ1-5; 8 positions agree with TRBD1. The CDR3 loop spans 16 amino acids. V shed 4 bases, J shed 3 bases, and the junction held 8 bases outside the gene matches. The germline CDR1 and CDR2 sequences are MNHEY and SMNVEV (reference sequence). CDR3 in amino acids: CASSSTGTGPNQPQHF. CDR3 nucleotides: TGTGCCAGCAGTTCCACCGGGACAGGTCCCAATCAGCCCCAGCATTTT.

The rearrangement uses TRBV6-6 and TRBJ2-7; TRBD1 matches at 7 bases. This CDR3 spans 15 amino acids. V dropped 8 bases and J dropped 3; count of bases not matched to a gene: 13. Germline loops: CDR1 MNHNY, CDR2 SVGAGI (reference sequence). Here the CDR3 reads CASGNIGQAIYEQYF. CDR3 sequence (DNA): TGTGCCAGCGGAAACATAGGACAGGCGATCTACGAGCAGTACTTC.

A few counts support this clone. The V gene is TRBV28, the J gene TRBJ1-2; D perhaps matches TRBD1 (6 bases). V lost 8 bases and J 3 bases, leaving 7 bases between the germline ends. CDR3 length: 11 amino acids. The germline gives CDR1 MDHEN, CDR2 SYDVKM. The CDR3 DNA follows: TGTGCCAGCGGACAGCACTATGGCTACACCTTC. Translating gives CASGQHYGYTF.

This clone was detected only a few times. This chain uses TRBV9 with TRBJ2-3, with a possible D match to TRBD2 (6 bases). The CDR3 length is 15 residues. V lost 2 bases and J lost 2, with 12 bases in between. CDR1 SGDLS and CDR2 YYNGEE come from the germline V gene. The CDR3 sequence is CASSVWGGSTDTQYF. The CDR3 DNA follows: TGTGCCAGCAGCGTTTGGGGAGGATCCACAGATACGCAGTATTTT.

This clone was seen a handful of times. CDR3 in amino acids: CASSPVTSGIGDTQYF. In DNA form, the CDR3 reads TGCGCCAGCAGCCCAGTGACTAGCGGGATTGGAGATACGCAGTATTTT. The chain employs TRBV4-3 and TRBJ2-3; 11 bases match TRBD2. This CDR3 contains 16 residues. V lost 4 bases and J lost 5; bases outside the gene matches: 8. The germline V gene encodes CDR1 LGHNA and CDR2 YSLEER.

The chain uses TRBV5-6 and TRBJ2-1; D may be TRBD1 (6 bases). The germline V gene has CDR1 SGHDT and CDR2 YYEEEE. V was shortened by 5 bases and J by 2 bases, with 11 bases between the two germline ends. The CDR3 loop spans 14 amino acids. The CDR3 reads CASRYRAAYNEQFF. The DNA for the CDR3 is TGTGCCAGCAGATACAGGGCCGCCTACAATGAGCAGTTCTTC.

V and J are TRBV30 and TRBJ2-7, with 10 positions matching TRBD2. Trimming at V came to 4 bases and at J to 2 bases, leaving 2 bases not matched to a gene. This CDR3 has 13 amino acids. Looked up from germline, CDR1 is GTSNPN and CDR2 is SVGIG (reference sequence). For the CDR3, the DNA is TGTGCCTGGAAGGGACTAGCGACCTACGAGCAGTACTTC. It is translated as CAWKGLATYEQYF.

The chain is built from TRBV28 and TRBJ2-7; 8 bases map to TRBD1. In germline, CDR1 is MDHEN, CDR2 SYDVKM. V lost 2 bases to trimming and J lost 5 bases; unmatched junction nucleotides: 5. The CDR3 contains 14 residues. The CDR3 DNA is TGTGCCAGCAGTTTAGTCCAGGGGGCTAACGAGCAGTACTTC. It encodes CASSLVQGANEQYF.

This clone was detected only a few times. The sample holds other DNA sequences that translate to the same CDR3. This chain joins TRBV28 and TRBJ1-2; TRBD1 matches at 8 bases. The germline CDR1 and CDR2 sequences are MDHEN and SYDVKM. Trimming at V came to 4 bases and at J to 4 bases, leaving 5 bases not matched to a gene. The CDR3 spans 14 residues. The CDR3 nucleotides are TGTGCCAGCAGTTCCGGACAGGGTCCCTATGGCTACACCTTC. Residues: CASSSGQGPYGYTF.

The V gene is TRBV11-2, the J gene TRBJ2-7; D call uncertain. CDR1 is SGHAT and CDR2 is FQNNGV in the germline V gene. Trimming pared 5 bases from V and 5 bases from J, leaving 16 bases between. The CDR3 has 14 residues. The CDR3 spells CASSPPPLPDEQYF. CDR3 sequence (DNA): TGTGCCAGCAGCCCCCCGCCCCTTCCGGACGAGCAGTACTTC.

This clone occurred a few times. The chain employs TRBV7-9 and TRBJ2-3, with D perhaps TRBD2 (6 bases). The CDR3 consists of 14 residues. CDR1 and CDR2 (germline): SEHNR, FQNEAQ (reference sequence). V was trimmed by 5 bases and J by 4 bases, leaving 13 bases between them. CDR3: CASSTSGTSDTQYF. CDR3 coding DNA: TGTGCCAGCAGCACATCCGGGACTTCAGATACGCAGTATTTT. The full variable domain, completed using reference TRBV7-9 and TRBJ2-3, is DTGVSQNPRHKITKRGQNVTFRCDPISEHNRLYWYRQTLGQGPEFLTYFQNEAQLEKSRLLSDRFSAERPKGSFSTLEIQRTEQGDSAMYLCASSTSGTSDTQYFGPGTRLTVL.

V and J are TRBV7-3 and TRBJ2-1; D remains ambiguous. Germline V gene lookup returns CDR1 SGHTA and CDR2 FQGTGA. The CDR3 contains 14 residues. V lost 2 bases, J lost 5 bases, and 10 bases lay in between. The CDR3 DNA reads as TGTGCCAGCAGCTTATCTGGCCTGAACAATGAGCAGTTCTTC. The encoded protein is CASSLSGLNNEQFF.

The chain carries TRBV18 and TRBJ1-5; 9 bases map to TRBD1. This CDR3 comprises 14 residues. Germline V gene sequence: CDR1 KGHSH, CDR2 LQKENI. The junction had 2 bases not matched to a gene; V was cut back by 2 bases and J by 6 bases. DNA for the CDR3: TGTGCCAGCTCACCAGGGACAGGGAGTCAGCCCCAGCATTTT. Translated, it gives CASSPGTGSQPQHF.

V gene TRBV29-1 combines with J gene TRBJ1-5; the match to TRBD1 covers 7 bases. V shed 3 bases, J shed 2 bases, and the junction held 4 bases outside the gene matches. This CDR3 has 14 amino acids. CDR1 and CDR2 from the germline V gene are SQVTM and ANQGSEA. CDR3 sequence (DNA): TGCAGCGTTGAGGTTGGACAGGGCAATCAGCCCCAGCATTTT. It encodes CSVEVGQGNQPQHF.